The T cell receptor beta chain under discussion was sequenced for a study of blood T cell repertoires in COVID-19. Overall study: The origin of the acute and convalescent COVID-19 samples was the United States, Italy and Spain. T cells, B-cell-depleted T cells, or PBMCs supplied cDNA or gDNA.

Original processing methods: Estimation of nucleated cell counts was performed using reference gene primer amplification. Assay: immunoSEQ multiplex PCR; the TCRdb copy retains only in-frame clones and omits some. V and J calls plus clone size are reproduced from that table; the DNA served to infer D and trimming. Here the sample spans around 140,000 clones, over 70% being singletons. The sequence was obtained from a woman in her fifties or sixties with acute or convalescent COVID-19. Source material: peripheral blood.

The CDR3 region has the DNA TGTGCCAGCTCACCACAGGGGTTCAATCAGCCCCAGCATTTT. Translating gives CASSPQGFNQPQHF. The chain combines TRBV18 with TRBJ1-5; the D gene is possibly TRBD1 (5 bases). V was pared by 1 base and J by 3 bases, with 7 bases between. Germline loops: CDR1 KGHSH, CDR2 LQKENI. This CDR3 has 14 amino acids.